A single sample gave rise to the 29 T cell receptor beta chains below, sequenced in a study of T cells of healthy individuals. MiXCR, applied by TCRdb to the 5' RACE reads, yields one record per CDR3 protein. The sample has around 100,000 distinct CDR3 sequences; 17% are singletons. Receptor source: a human donor in good health.

This clonotype was counted at least ten times. The chain combines TRBV27 with TRBJ2-4; TRBD1 might be the D (6 bases). The CDR3 spans 18 residues. Trimming cost V 4 bases and J 0 bases, with 19 bases left between them. In germline, CDR1 is MNHEY, CDR2 SMNVEV (reference sequence). CDR3 protein: CASSSAMRTALAKNIQYF. CDR3 nucleotides: TGTGCCAGCAGTTCCGCAATGCGGACAGCACTAGCCAAAAACATTCAGTACTTC.

Ten or more counts support this clonotype. The chain carries TRBV2 and TRBJ2-2, with D possibly TRBD1 on 6 matching bases. The germline V gene has CDR1 SNHLY and CDR2 FYNNEI. The CDR3 is 12 amino acids. Between the trimmed V and J ends, which lost 7 bases and 8 bases, there was a span of 11 bases. The CDR3 bases are TGTGCCAGCACCCAGGGGACAGGGGAGCTGTTTTTT. It is translated as CASTQGTGELFF.

This rearrangement joins TRBV28 to TRBJ2-7; D unresolved. Germline V CDR1 and CDR2: MDHEN, SYDVKM. V dropped 3 bases and J dropped 7 bases, with 10 bases sitting between them. The CDR3 consists of 12 residues. The CDR3 here is CASSFPIGEQYF. The CDR3 DNA follows: TGTGCCAGCAGTTTCCCGATCGGGGAGCAGTACTTC.

The chain recombines TRBV7-8 with TRBJ2-7; D gene unclear. Germline loops: CDR1 SGHVS, CDR2 FQNEAQ. This CDR3 contains 11 residues. The germline V and J ends were trimmed by 0 bases and 7 bases, with 4 bases remaining between them. As DNA, the CDR3 is TGTGCCAGCAGCTTAGCGCTTGAGCAGTACTTC. This translates into CASSLALEQYF.

This clonotype was seen a handful of times. The genes are TRBV9 and TRBJ2-3, with 7 bases fitting TRBD2. V was pared by 4 bases and J by 1 base, with 6 bases of the junction left unmatched. The V gene's germline CDR1 is SGDLS and CDR2 YYNGEE. The CDR3 is 15 residues long. CDR3 sequence reads: CASSPITSGTDTQYF. DNA for the CDR3: TGTGCCAGCAGCCCCATAACTAGCGGCACAGATACGCAGTATTTT.

The chain combines TRBV6-2 or TRBV6-3 with TRBJ1-2; the match to TRBD1 covers 7 bases. The ends lost 2 bases at V and 5 bases at J; junction bases unmatched: 5. Germline CDR1 is MNHEY and CDR2 is SVGEGT. This CDR3 has 14 residues. The DNA of the CDR3 is TGTGCCAGCAGTTACACCTGGACAGGTTATGGCTACACCTTC. Amino acid sequence: CASSYTWTGYGYTF.

This chain's CDR3 is CSVLTGVNQPQHF. The CDR3 DNA sequence: TGCAGCGTTTTGACAGGGGTGAATCAGCCCCAGCATTTT. The gene calls are TRBV29-1 and TRBJ1-5, with 8 bases identical to TRBD1. The germline V gene has CDR1 SQVTM and CDR2 ANQGSEA. CDR3 size: 13 residues. Trimming at V came to 5 bases and at J to 4 bases, leaving 4 bases not matched to a gene.

In its sample, this clonotype was seen many times. This chain joins TRBV7-9 and TRBJ2-5, with 9 bases identical to TRBD2. Trimming at V came to 0 bases and at J to 1 base, leaving 6 bases not matched to a gene. The CDR3 spans 17 residues. The germline V gene encodes CDR1 SEHNR and CDR2 FQNEAQ (reference sequence). CDR3 in DNA: TGTGCCAGCAGCTTAGCGTTGACTAGCGGCCTCCAAGAGACCCAGTACTTC. It encodes CASSLALTSGLQETQYF.

A few counts support this clonotype. V is TRBV11-1 and J is TRBJ2-2, with D uncertain. Looked up from germline, CDR1 is SGHAT and CDR2 is FQDESV (reference sequence). The V gene lost 6 bases and the J gene lost 4 bases, with 15 bases spanning the gap. CDR3 length: 15 amino acids. The CDR3 sequence is CASRFLTETTGELFF. In DNA form, the CDR3 reads TGTGCCAGCAGATTCCTGACTGAAACCACCGGGGAGCTGTTTTTT.

This chain uses TRBV29-1 with TRBJ2-7, with TRBD1 matching over 10 bases. Trimming at V came to 3 bases and at J to 4 bases, leaving 6 bases not matched to a gene. Germline assignment: CDR1 SQVTM and CDR2 ANQGSEA. The CDR3 loop spans 14 amino acids. The CDR3 region is CSVDAPDRGYEQYF. In DNA, the CDR3 is TGCAGCGTTGATGCCCCGGACAGGGGGTACGAGCAGTACTTC.

The chain recombines TRBV7-9 with TRBJ2-3, with D perhaps TRBD1 (5 bases). From germline, CDR1 is SEHNR and CDR2 FQNEAQ (reference sequence). V was shortened by 0 bases and J by 1 base, with 5 bases between the two germline ends. The CDR3 sequence is 14 residues long. CDR3: CASSLAGRTDTQYF. Here the CDR3 DNA reads TGTGCCAGCAGCTTAGCGGGGCGCACAGATACGCAGTATTTT.

This clonotype has a handful of counts. The chain combines TRBV6-6 with TRBJ2-5; maybe TRBD2 (6 bases). Trimming removed 2 bases at V and 0 bases at J, with 7 bases between. The CDR3 runs to 14 residues. The germline V gene has CDR1 MNHNY and CDR2 SVGAGI (reference sequence). The chain's CDR3 is CASSYGGYQETQYF. The CDR3 DNA sequence: TGTGCCAGCAGTTACGGGGGGTACCAAGAGACCCAGTACTTC.

J is TRBJ1-4 and V is TRBV7-2, with D possibly matching TRBD1 (6 bases). Trimming removed 4 bases from V and 0 bases from J, with 9 bases in between. The germline V gene has CDR1 SGHTA and CDR2 FQGNSA. The CDR3 sequence is 15 residues long. The CDR3 sequence: CASSWRGATNEKLFF. The CDR3 DNA is TGTGCCAGCAGCTGGAGGGGGGCAACTAATGAAAAACTGTTTTTT.

This clonotype was counted ten times or more. The chain is built from TRBV7-3 and TRBJ2-2, with TRBD1 as a possible D gene (5 bases). The CDR3 is 15 residues long. The germline V gene has CDR1 SGHTA and CDR2 FQGTGA. V was clipped by 1 base and J by 2 bases, with 8 bases between them. CDR3: CASSLSRDNTGELFF. DNA for the CDR3: TGTGCCAGCAGCTTAAGCAGGGATAACACCGGGGAGCTGTTTTTT. The complete variable domain, with remaining parts taken from reference TRBV7-3 and TRBJ2-2, reads GAGVSQTPSNKVTEKGKYVELRCDPISGHTALYWYRQSLGQGPEFLIYFQGTGAADDSGLPNDRFFAVRPEGSVSTLKIQRTERGDSAVYLCASSLSRDNTGELFFGEGSRLTVL.

This clonotype was counted between two and nine times. The CDR3 sequence: CASTPRTGTGNTIYF. The CDR3 DNA follows: TGTGCCAGCACTCCCAGGACGGGGACTGGAAACACCATATATTTT. This rearrangement joins TRBV28 to TRBJ1-3, with D uncertain. The ends were cut back, 7 bases at V and 2 bases at J, with 15 bases in the middle. The CDR3 length is 15 residues. The germline CDR1 and CDR2 sequences are MDHEN and SYDVKM.

The table lists this clonotype with many counts. V usage is TRBV20-1 and J usage is TRBJ2-3; D is perhaps TRBD2 (5 bases). CDR3 size: 14 residues. Between the trimmed V and J ends, which lost 3 bases and 0 bases, there was a span of 10 bases. Germline CDR1 reads DFQATT; CDR2 reads SNEGSKA (reference sequence). In DNA form, the CDR3 reads TGCAGTGCTAGCGGGGTACTCAGCACAGATACGCAGTATTTT. Protein sequence: CSASGVLSTDTQYF.

Only a few counts were recorded for this clonotype. The genes are TRBV27 and TRBJ1-6; TRBD1 matches 12 bases. Germline CDR1 and CDR2: MNHEY and SMNVEV (reference sequence). This CDR3 spans 21 amino acids. The V segment lost 2 bases and the J segment 8 bases; nucleotides outside the gene matches: 19. The CDR3 is CASSLIPTGTGGKRTYSPLHF. CDR3 coding DNA: TGTGCCAGCAGTTTAATTCCGACGGGGACAGGGGGCAAAAGGACCTATTCACCCCTCCACTTT.

This clonotype was seen a handful of times. The chain is built from TRBV9 and TRBJ2-5; 7 bases match TRBD2. The CDR3 sequence is 12 residues long. The trim removed 4 bases at V and 5 bases at J, leaving 2 bases unmatched. Germline-derived CDR1 and CDR2 are SGDLS and YYNGEE. CDR3 loop: CASSRAGETQYF. Here the CDR3 DNA reads TGTGCCAGCAGCAGAGCGGGGGAGACCCAGTACTTC.

The J gene is TRBJ2-7, the V gene TRBV20-1; 13 bases fit TRBD2. Germline CDR1 reads DFQATT; CDR2 reads SNEGSKA (reference sequence). After removal of 5 bases from V and 3 bases from J, the junction contained 13 bases not matched to a gene. This CDR3 is 17 amino acids long. The chain's CDR3 is CSAPTGTSGVLNYEQYF. The CDR3 nucleotides read TGCAGTGCTCCAACCGGGACTAGCGGGGTTTTGAACTACGAGCAGTACTTC.

This sequence joins TRBV28 and TRBJ2-1; D is uncertain. The CDR3 is 14 amino acids. Trimming took off 6 bases at V and 2 bases at J, with 11 bases between the two ends. Germline V gene sequence: CDR1 MDHEN, CDR2 SYDVKM. CDR3 nucleotides: TGTGCCAGCAGGGCGAGGAACCCCTACAATGAGCAGTTCTTC. Translation: CASRARNPYNEQFF.

The CDR3 sequence is CASSFPRGGYGTDTQYF. CDR3 DNA sequence: TGTGCCAGCAGTTTCCCCCGGGGAGGGTACGGCACAGATACGCAGTATTTT. The V call is TRBV28, the J call TRBJ2-3, with 7 bases aligning to TRBD2. Germline CDR1 is MDHEN and CDR2 is SYDVKM. CDR3 length: 17 amino acids. J gave up 1 base and V 3 bases, and 10 bases lay outside the gene matches.

This clonotype appeared many times. The chain employs TRBV28 and TRBJ2-7, with TRBD2 identical over 10 bases. The CDR3 runs 18 residues. Germline CDR1 reads MDHEN; CDR2 reads SYDVKM. V shed 8 bases, J shed 4 bases, and the junction held 20 bases outside the gene matches. In DNA form, the CDR3 reads TGTGCCAGCGTTATGGGCGTGCGGGGTACTAGCGGGACTTACGAGCAGTACTTC. Its translation is CASVMGVRGTSGTYEQYF.

This clonotype was counted between two and nine times. The junction differs from germline at one of its ends, possibly a read error. V gene TRBV7-8 combines with J gene TRBJ2-1; 9 bases fit TRBD2. The CDR3 loop spans 14 amino acids. From germline, CDR1 is SGHVS and CDR2 FQNEAQ. CDR3 in amino acids: CASSVAGDVNEQFF. CDR3 sequence (DNA): TGTGCCAGCAGCGTAGCGGGAGATGTAAATGAGCAGTTCTTC.

This clonotype showed up many times. The chain recombines TRBV9 with TRBJ1-2; 7 bases fit TRBD1. The trim removed 3 bases at V and 4 bases at J, leaving 9 bases unmatched. The germline V gene encodes CDR1 SGDLS and CDR2 YYNGEE. The CDR3 is made up of 15 amino acids. The CDR3 sequence: CASSATGVGGYGYTF. The CDR3 DNA sequence: TGTGCCAGCAGCGCTACAGGGGTGGGGGGCTATGGCTACACCTTC. Filled out from reference TRBV9 and TRBJ1-2, the complete variable domain reads DSGVTQTPKHLITATGQRVTLRCSPRSGDLSVYWYQQSLDQGLQFLIQYYNGEERAKGNILERFSAQQFPDLHSELNLSSLELGDSALYFCASSATGVGGYGYTFGSGTRLTVV.

This clonotype was counted only a few times. This chain links TRBV9 with TRBJ2-1; D might be TRBD2 (6 bases). The CDR3 has 14 residues. The germline CDR1 and CDR2 sequences are SGDLS and YYNGEE. Deletions cut 4 bases from V and 8 bases from J, with 16 bases between. DNA of the CDR3: TGTGCCAGCAGCCTCCTGGGGGGAGGAGATGAGCAGTTCTTC. This translates into CASSLLGGGDEQFF.

J is TRBJ1-2 and V is TRBV5-6, with 7 bases fitting TRBD1. With 4 bases clipped from V and 7 bases from J, the junction kept 7 bases outside the gene matches. Per the germline V gene, CDR1 is SGHDT and CDR2 is YYEEEE. The CDR3 is 13 residues long. As DNA, the CDR3 is TGTGCCAGCAGCCTGACAGGGAAAGGTGGCTACACCTTC. Translated: CASSLTGKGGYTF.

This chain links TRBV4-1 with TRBJ2-3; maybe TRBD2 (5 bases). Germline V lookup: CDR1 MGHRA, CDR2 YSYEKL. This CDR3 is built from 13 residues. V was pared by 2 bases and J by 3 bases, with 6 bases between. CDR3 region: CASSQPGTDTQYF. The CDR3 region has the DNA TGCGCCAGCAGCCAACCGGGGACAGATACGCAGTATTTT.

The rearrangement uses TRBV20-1 and TRBJ2-1; D uncertain. Trimming removed 7 bases from V and 5 bases from J, with 12 bases in between. The CDR3 has 12 residues. Looked up from germline, CDR1 is DFQATT and CDR2 is SNEGSKA (reference sequence). The CDR3 protein is CSGIPTHNEQFF. The CDR3 DNA follows: TGCAGTGGTATTCCGACCCACAATGAGCAGTTCTTC.

The chain joins TRBV7-2 to TRBJ1-5; D is uncertain. This CDR3 has 13 amino acids. V was pared by 3 bases and J by 7 bases, with 10 bases between. The V gene's germline CDR1 is SGHTA and CDR2 FQGNSA. This CDR3 is CASSLGGRQPQHF. CDR3 sequence (DNA): TGTGCCAGCAGCTTGGGCGGACGGCAGCCCCAGCATTTT.